This TCR beta chain was profiled in a study of graft-versus-host responses after intestinal transplantation. Here immunoSEQ multiplex PCR was the method, and the copy in TCRdb shows in-frame clones only, minus some. The sample includes around 54,000 clones, 91% of them seen just once. The CDR3 extends over 16 amino acids. Germline V lookup: CDR1 LGHNA, CDR2 YNFKEQ. V lost 0 bases, J lost 2 bases, and 11 bases lay in between. The clonotype originates from a human patient who received an intestinal transplant, so some T cells may come from the graft donor. The sample was PBMCs, taken roughly 680 days after intestinal transplant. The V gene is TRBV4-2, the J gene TRBJ1-5, with D hard to call. CDR3 sequence: CASSQEEYSRNQPQHF. CDR3 nucleotides: TGTGCCAGCAGCCAAGAAGAGTATTCGCGCAATCAGCCCCAGCATTTT.